Each of the 10 T cell receptor beta chains below was sequenced from the same sample in a study of blood T cell repertoires in COVID-19 (TCRdb year 2020). The library was made by the immunoSEQ multiplex PCR assay. Drawn from immuneACCESS, this table holds only the in-frame rearrangements with V and J called that TCRdb kept. Clones are partly lost; checked studies trace under half to an unresolved V gene and leave the rest unexplained. Present in this sample are roughly 100,000 clones, 89% of which were seen just once. The ten most abundant clones make up 15% to 20% of the sample. The sequencing sample was made of peripheral blood. The receptors originated from a woman older than 75 in a cohort sampled during active COVID-19.

The chain has TRBV18 and TRBJ2-7, with D possibly TRBD2 on 6 matching bases. CDR3 length: 15 residues. The V and J ends lost 3 bases and 4 bases respectively, with 16 bases between them. Germline V gene sequence: CDR1 KGHSH, CDR2 LQKENI. In DNA form, the CDR3 reads TGTGCCAGCTCACCGTTGGGGGGACGATCGTACGAGCAGTACTTC. Its translation: CASSPLGGRSYEQYF.

This clone was seen a single time. V and J are TRBV2 and TRBJ2-7; D remains unclear. The CDR3 runs 13 residues. CDR1 SNHLY and CDR2 FYNNEI come from the germline V gene. Trimming took 6 bases from V and 2 from J, leaving 11 bases between them. This CDR3 is CASSGTVTYEQYF. The CDR3 nucleotides read TGTGCCAGCAGCGGAACAGTGACCTACGAGCAGTACTTC.

DNA of the CDR3: TGTGCCAGCAGCCAAGATCTTGGTCAGGGAAGCTCCTACAATGAGCAGTTCTTC. Its translation: CASSQDLGQGSSYNEQFF. This chain joins TRBV14 and TRBJ2-1; perhaps TRBD1 as D (5 bases). The CDR3 extends over 18 amino acids. Trimming removed 0 bases from V and 0 bases from J, with 15 bases in between. Germline V lookup: CDR1 SGHDN, CDR2 FVKESK.

The rearrangement links TRBV2 to TRBJ1-1; tentative D call: TRBD1 (5 bases). The CDR3 covers 13 residues. The germline gives CDR1 SNHLY, CDR2 FYNNEI. Trimming stripped 6 bases from V and 5 bases from J, with 13 bases between. CDR3: CASSVGGGTEAFF. In nucleotides, the CDR3 is TGTGCCAGCAGCGTTGGGGGGGGGACTGAAGCTTTCTTT.

The V call is TRBV2, the J call TRBJ2-1; weak D call: TRBD1 (6 bases). Trimming cost V 5 bases and J 12 bases, with 14 bases left between them. The CDR3 has 12 residues. Germline V lookup: CDR1 SNHLY, CDR2 FYNNEI. The CDR3: CASSKGVTGQFF. The CDR3 region has the DNA TGTGCCAGCAGTAAGGGGGTAACCGGGCAGTTCTTC.

The chain carries TRBV4-1 and TRBJ2-6, with D perhaps TRBD1 (6 bases). V was pared by 5 bases and J by 4 bases, with 15 bases between. CDR1 is MGHRA and CDR2 is YSYEKL in the germline V gene. CDR3 size: 16 residues. The CDR3 DNA reads as TGCGCCAGCAGCTTCCTGAGGGGGTCGGGGGCCAACGTCCTGACTTTC. Translating it yields CASSFLRGSGANVLTF.

This clone was found a few times. The CDR3 region is CASSPTGEEPQHF. The CDR3 DNA sequence: TGCGCCAGCAGCCCGACGGGGGAGGAGCCCCAGCATTTT. This sequence joins TRBV5-1 and TRBJ1-5, with D possibly TRBD1 on 5 matching bases. This CDR3 has 13 residues. Looked up from germline, CDR1 is SGHRS and CDR2 is YFSETQ. V lost 4 bases and J 8 bases, leaving 13 bases between the germline ends.

This chain uses TRBV2 with TRBJ2-7; tentative D call: TRBD2 (6 bases). Germline lookup yields CDR1 SNHLY and CDR2 FYNNEI. CDR3 length: 17 amino acids. V was pared by 0 bases and J by 2 bases, with 17 bases between. The CDR3 region is CASSEAWRAGGPYEQYF. Written as DNA, the CDR3 is TGTGCCAGCAGTGAAGCTTGGAGGGCGGGCGGGCCCTACGAGCAGTACTTC.

V gene TRBV11-3 combines with J gene TRBJ2-2; 10 nucleotides agree with TRBD1. V was pared by 6 bases and J by 6 bases, with 7 bases of the junction left unmatched. From germline, CDR1 is SGHNT and CDR2 YENEEA. The CDR3 has 15 residues. The CDR3 sequence is CASSQLGQGSGELFF. DNA for the CDR3: TGTGCCAGCAGTCAATTGGGACAGGGGTCCGGGGAGCTGTTTTTT.

The rearrangement uses TRBV10-1 and TRBJ1-6, with a possible D match to TRBD1 (6 bases). The germline CDR1 and CDR2 sequences are WNHNN and SYGVQD (reference sequence). This CDR3 is built from 13 residues. Trimming stripped 8 bases from V and 5 bases from J, with 10 bases between. The CDR3 sequence is CASRDTDNSPLHF. The CDR3 DNA follows: TGCGCCAGCCGGGACACGGATAATTCACCCCTCCACTTT.